This TCR beta chain comes out of a study of blood T cell repertoires in COVID-19. Study-wide background: The United States, Italy and Spain provided the acute and convalescent COVID-19 samples. Sources were T cells, B-cell-depleted T cells, or PBMCs; the material itself was cDNA or gDNA.

In the original workflow: Nucleated cell counts were estimated from reference gene primer amplification. TCRdb's copy holds only in-frame clones and misses some; the assay was immunoSEQ multiplex PCR. That table supplies the V and J calls and clone size; D and trimming were determined from the DNA. The sample includes more than 140,000 clones, about 86% of them seen just once. CDR1 is MNHEY, CDR2 SVGAGI, per germline. The V gene end was trimmed by 4 bases and the J gene end by 5 bases; junction bases not matched to a gene: 8. The CDR3 is 15 amino acids. This receptor was identified in a woman aged 60-75 years with acute or convalescent COVID-19. The sample taken for sequencing was peripheral blood. The V gene is TRBV6-5, the J gene TRBJ1-2; TRBD1 matches 9 bases. DNA for the CDR3: TGTGCCAGCAGTTCCCGAGGACAGGGGTCATATGGCTACACCTTC. It translates to CASSSRGQGSYGYTF.